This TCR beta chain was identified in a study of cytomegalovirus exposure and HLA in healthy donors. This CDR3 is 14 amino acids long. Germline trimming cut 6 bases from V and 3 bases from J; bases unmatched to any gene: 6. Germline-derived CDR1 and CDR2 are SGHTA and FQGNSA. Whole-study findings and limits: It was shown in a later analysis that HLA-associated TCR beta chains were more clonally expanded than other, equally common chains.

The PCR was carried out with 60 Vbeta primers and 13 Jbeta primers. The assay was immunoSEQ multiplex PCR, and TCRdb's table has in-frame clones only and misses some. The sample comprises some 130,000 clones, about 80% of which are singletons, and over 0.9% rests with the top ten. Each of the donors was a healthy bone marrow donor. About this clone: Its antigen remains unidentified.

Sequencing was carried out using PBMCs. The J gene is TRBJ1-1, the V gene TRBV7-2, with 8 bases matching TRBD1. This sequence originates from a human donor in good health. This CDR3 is CASREQGGHTEAFF. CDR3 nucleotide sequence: TGTGCCAGCAGGGAACAGGGGGGGCACACTGAAGCTTTCTTT. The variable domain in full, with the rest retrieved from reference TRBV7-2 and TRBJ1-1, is GAGVSQSPSNKVTEKGKDVELRCDPISGHTALYWYRQSLGQGLEFLIYFQGNSAPDKSGLPSDRFSAERTGGSVSTLTIQRTQQEDSAVYLCASREQGGHTEAFFGQGTRLTVV.